These 28 T cell receptor beta chains were all obtained from the same sample, sequenced in a study of CD8+CD57+ T cells in acquired aplastic anemia. TCR beta VDJ and CDR3 were profiled, and genomic DNA was the template. In TCRdb, the reads were re-called with MiXCR into one record per CDR3 protein. The sample lists around 180,000 distinct CDR3 sequences, about 60% occurring once. The sample was sorted CD4+, CD8+, or CD8+CD57+ T cells (not recorded which) from PBMCs. The receptors were sampled from a human donor in good health.

The V call is TRBV10-3, the J call TRBJ1-2; 9 bases match TRBD1. The CDR3 runs to 15 residues. V shed 0 bases, J shed 4 bases, and the junction held 3 bases outside the gene matches. CDR1 is ENHRY, CDR2 SYGVKD, per germline. In DNA, the CDR3 is TGTGCCATCAGTGAGTCACAGGGGGCAGGCTATGGCTACACCTTC. Its protein product is CAISESQGAGYGYTF.

This clonotype was picked up one time. The V gene is TRBV10-3, the J gene TRBJ2-7; D may be TRBD2 (5 bases). The CDR3 length is 14 residues. The germline V gene has CDR1 ENHRY and CDR2 SYGVKD. Trimming pared 7 bases from V and 2 bases from J, leaving 15 bases between. CDR3 protein: CAIKGFGNTYEQYF. The CDR3 nucleotides are TGTGCCATCAAAGGTTTCGGGAATACCTACGAGCAGTACTTC.

CDR3 sequence reads: CSAGGGLAGGSYEQYF. CDR3 bases: TGCAGTGCTGGGGGAGGGCTAGCGGGGGGCTCCTACGAGCAGTACTTC. J is TRBJ2-7 and V is TRBV20-1, with 11 bases that match TRBD2. V gave up 5 bases and J gave up 0 bases; unmatched junction bases: 9. The CDR3 is 16 amino acids. Germline CDR1 is DFQATT and CDR2 is SNEGSKA (reference sequence).

This sequence joins TRBV5-1 and TRBJ1-3, with a tentative D call TRBD1 (5 bases). V dropped 5 bases and J dropped 0 bases, with 12 bases sitting between them. The CDR3 runs 15 residues. Per the germline V gene, CDR1 is SGHRS and CDR2 is YFSETQ. The CDR3 protein is CASSSDTSSGNTIYF. The CDR3, as DNA: TGCGCCAGCAGTTCGGACACGAGCTCTGGAAACACCATATATTTT.

This clonotype was detected many times. V gene TRBV5-1 combines with J gene TRBJ2-7; TRBD1 agrees at 9 bases. The CDR3 extends over 14 amino acids. Germline V gene lookup returns CDR1 SGHRS and CDR2 YFSETQ. V lost 4 bases and J lost 5; bases outside the gene matches: 7. The CDR3 loop is CASSPEDRGNEQYF. The CDR3 DNA is TGCGCCAGCAGCCCGGAGGACAGGGGAAACGAGCAGTACTTC.

This clonotype has ten or more counts. The chain carries TRBV15 and TRBJ1-3; D possibly corresponds to TRBD1 (5 bases). Deletions cut 3 bases from V and 3 bases from J, with 12 bases between. The CDR3 is 15 amino acids. From germline, CDR1 is LNHNV and CDR2 YYDKDF (reference sequence). For the CDR3, the DNA is TGTGCCACCAGCAGGCAAGGGGTCGGTGGAAACACCATATATTTT. It codes for CATSRQGVGGNTIYF.

The chain has TRBV2 and TRBJ1-5; TRBD1 matches at 8 bases. Germline CDR1 is SNHLY and CDR2 is FYNNEI. CDR3 length equals 13 residues. Trimming took 6 bases from V and 9 from J; bases not matched to a gene: 7. The CDR3, as DNA: TGTGCCAGCAGCCAGGACAGGGACGGGCCCCAGCATTTT. Amino acids: CASSQDRDGPQHF.

The chain has TRBV12-5 and TRBJ1-1; D is uncertain. The CDR3 sequence is 13 residues long. The V gene's germline CDR1 is LGHNT and CDR2 FRNRAP. The V end was cut by 1 base, the J end by 6 bases, with 9 bases between. The CDR3 loop is CASGLGTNAEAFF. The CDR3, as DNA: TGTGCTAGTGGTTTGGGGACCAACGCTGAAGCTTTCTTT.

The CDR3 protein is CASSENRLAVSYNEQFF. CDR3 coding DNA: TGTGCCAGCAGTGAAAATCGACTAGCGGTCTCCTACAATGAGCAGTTCTTC. The V gene is TRBV2, the J gene TRBJ2-1, with TRBD2 matching 9 bases. Trimming took 2 bases from V and 0 from J; bases not matched to a gene: 5. This CDR3 is built from 17 residues. Germline V CDR1 and CDR2: SNHLY, FYNNEI. Full variable domain (missing parts from reference TRBV2 and TRBJ2-1): EPEVTQTPSHQVTQMGQEVILRCVPISNHLYFYWYRQILGQKVEFLVSFYNNEISEKSEIFDDQFSVERPDGSNFTLKIRSTKLEDSAMYFCASSENRLAVSYNEQFFGPGTRLTVL.

This clonotype was observed a few times. The chain carries TRBV20-1 and TRBJ2-2, with D possibly TRBD2 on 6 matching bases. The V end lost 5 bases, the J end lost 8 bases, and 12 bases lay between the germline ends. Germline assignment: CDR1 DFQATT and CDR2 SNEGSKA (reference sequence). There are 12 residues in the CDR3. The CDR3 sequence: CSAPSSVGELFF. DNA for the CDR3: TGCAGTGCTCCTTCTAGCGTTGGGGAGCTGTTTTTT.

This clonotype was counted only a few times. J is TRBJ1-4 and V is TRBV29-1, with 7 bases identical to TRBD1. Trimming cost V 7 bases and J 8 bases; bases outside gene matches: 10. The V gene's germline CDR1 is SQVTM and CDR2 ANQGSEA. The length of the CDR3 is 13 residues. The CDR3 nucleotides are TGCAGCGCTAGACAGGGATTCGGCGAAAAACTGTTTTTT. Its protein product is CSARQGFGEKLFF.

Only a few counts were recorded for this clonotype. The V and J genes are TRBV7-2 and TRBJ2-7; 7 bases are a match to TRBD1. This CDR3 region has 14 residues. Losses at the gene ends were 3 bases for V and 5 bases for J; bases not matched to a gene: 7. In germline, CDR1 is SGHTA, CDR2 FQGNSA. The CDR3 spells CASSFTGARHEQYF. The CDR3 DNA sequence: TGTGCCAGCAGCTTTACAGGGGCCCGGCACGAGCAGTACTTC.

A few counts support this clonotype. V gene TRBV9 combines with J gene TRBJ2-7; 9 nucleotides match TRBD2. The CDR3 totals 13 residues. CDR1 and CDR2 from the germline V gene are SGDLS and YYNGEE. Trimming took 1 base from V and 7 from J; bases not matched to a gene: 3. The CDR3 bases are TGTGCCAGCAGCGTAACGCTAGCGGGAGAGCAGTACTTC. This encodes CASSVTLAGEQYF.

V is TRBV2 and J is TRBJ2-7; 8 positions agree with TRBD2. This CDR3 is 15 amino acids long. CDR1 is SNHLY and CDR2 is FYNNEI in the germline V gene. V was pared by 4 bases and J by 4 bases, with 9 bases of the junction left unmatched. In DNA, the CDR3 is TGTGCCAGCAGTGTGCCTGGACTAGCTACGTACGAGCAGTACTTC. This sequence encodes CASSVPGLATYEQYF.

The rearrangement joins TRBV20-1 to TRBJ2-3, with D possibly being TRBD2 (5 bases). Deletions cut 0 bases from V and 3 bases from J, with 13 bases between. In germline, CDR1 is DFQATT, CDR2 SNEGSKA (reference sequence). This CDR3 contains 15 residues. In DNA, the CDR3 is TGCAGTGCTAGAGATGCTAGCAGTTCAACAGATACGCAGTATTTT. This translates into CSARDASSSTDTQYF.

This clonotype was seen only once. The CDR3 bases are TGTGCCAGCAGTGAAGGTGGGGGGTTCAATCAGCCCCAGCATTTT. Translated: CASSEGGGFNQPQHF. The chain uses TRBV2 and TRBJ1-5; tentative D call: TRBD1 (5 bases). Germline CDR1 and CDR2: SNHLY and FYNNEI. The CDR3 extends over 15 amino acids. Trimming took off 1 base at V and 3 bases at J, with 10 bases between the two ends. The variable domain in full, with the rest retrieved from reference TRBV2 and TRBJ1-5, is EPEVTQTPSHQVTQMGQEVILRCVPISNHLYFYWYRQILGQKVEFLVSFYNNEISEKSEIFDDQFSVERPDGSNFTLKIRSTKLEDSAMYFCASSEGGGFNQPQHFGDGTRLSIL.

Points on this clonotype: Compared with germline, one end of the junction differs, possibly owing to a read error. J is TRBJ2-3 and V is TRBV7-8, with TRBD2 identical over 7 bases. Per germline, CDR1 SGHVS and CDR2 FQNEAQ. The CDR3 sequence is 16 residues long. Here the CDR3 reads CASSQKIGGSTDTQYF. In DNA form, the CDR3 reads TGTGCCAGCAGCCAAAAAATCGGGGGGAGCACAGACACGCAGTATTTT.

The chain carries TRBV20-1 and TRBJ2-3; TRBD2 matches 9 bases. CDR1 and CDR2 from the germline V gene are DFQATT and SNEGSKA (reference sequence). The CDR3 has 13 amino acids. J was trimmed by 3 bases and V by 8 bases; bases with no gene match: 6. The CDR3, as DNA: TGCAGTCTATCGCGGGGGGGGACAGATACGCAGTATTTT. It encodes CSLSRGGTDTQYF.

The rearrangement joins TRBV2 to TRBJ2-2; 10 nucleotides match TRBD2. The ends lost 4 bases at V and 8 bases at J; junction bases unmatched: 10. Looked up from germline, CDR1 is SNHLY and CDR2 is FYNNEI. This CDR3 is built from 16 residues. Written as DNA, the CDR3 is TGTGCCAGCAGTGTTCCCCTAGCGGGGGTGACAGGGGAGCTGTTTTTT. It is translated as CASSVPLAGVTGELFF.

V is TRBV20-1 and J is TRBJ1-3; D is ambiguous. Germline values: CDR1 DFQATT, CDR2 SNEGSKA (reference sequence). The CDR3 consists of 13 residues. The germline V and J ends were trimmed by 2 bases and 0 bases, with 5 bases remaining between them. The DNA of the CDR3 is TGCAGTGCTAGATGGGTCTCTGGAAACACCATATATTTT. It codes for CSARWVSGNTIYF.

This clonotype was found many times. The genes are TRBV9 and TRBJ2-1; 13 bases are shared with TRBD2. Trimming removed 4 bases from V and 6 bases from J; junction bases left unmatched: 10. The CDR3 totals 17 residues. Germline CDR1 reads SGDLS; CDR2 reads YYNGEE. CDR3 sequence reads: CASSRTSGSGGFNEQFF. In nucleotides, the CDR3 is TGTGCCAGCAGCCGGACTAGCGGGAGTGGGGGTTTCAATGAGCAGTTCTTC.

The chain links TRBV19 to TRBJ1-1, with unresolved D. Germline V gives CDR1 LNHDA, CDR2 SQIVND (reference sequence). Trimming removed 7 bases from V and 2 bases from J, with 8 bases in between. The CDR3 length is 12 residues. CDR3 region: CASKIGNTEAFF. The CDR3 DNA is TGTGCCAGTAAGATCGGAAACACTGAAGCTTTCTTT. Drawing the rest from reference TRBV19 and TRBJ1-1, the complete variable domain is DGGITQSPKYLFRKEGQNVTLSCEQNLNHDAMYWYRQDPGQGLRLIYYSQIVNDFQKGDIAEGYSVSREKKESFPLTVTSAQKNPTAFYLCASKIGNTEAFFGQGTRLTVV.

This clonotype was counted between two and nine times. V and J are TRBV6-5 and TRBJ1-2; 10 bases align to TRBD1. There are 11 residues in the CDR3. The germline gives CDR1 MNHEY, CDR2 SVGAGI. Trimming removed 8 bases from V and 10 bases from J; junction bases left unmatched: 4. CDR3 bases: TGTGCCAGCTACGGGACAGGGGACTACACCTTC. It encodes CASYGTGDYTF.

This clonotype was seen once. This chain joins TRBV29-1 and TRBJ1-2; 10 nucleotides align to TRBD1. The germline CDR1 and CDR2 sequences are SQVTM and ANQGSEA. The CDR3 runs to 16 residues. V gave up 3 bases and J gave up 3 bases; unmatched junction bases: 10. CDR3 amino acids: CSVEGAGTGADYGYTF. CDR3 nucleotides: TGCAGCGTTGAGGGTGCAGGGACAGGGGCAGACTATGGCTACACCTTC. The full variable domain, with the rest looked up from reference TRBV29-1 and TRBJ1-2, is SAVISQKPSRDICQRGTSLTIQCQVDSQVTMMFWYRQQPGQSLTLIATANQGSEATYESGFVIDKFPISRPNLTFSTLTVSNMSPEDSSIYLCSVEGAGTGADYGYTFGSGTRLTVV.

V and J are TRBV7-6 and TRBJ2-2; tentatively, D is TRBD2 (6 bases). The germline V gene encodes CDR1 SGHVS and CDR2 FNYEAQ. The CDR3 covers 15 residues. Trimming shortened V by 2 bases and J by 8 bases, and 15 bases separated the two germline ends. For the CDR3, the DNA is TGTGCCAGCAGCTTACCATGGCGGGACGAAGGGGAGCTGTTTTTT. Translated: CASSLPWRDEGELFF.

The chain recombines TRBV12-3 or TRBV12-4 with TRBJ2-6, with D possibly TRBD1 on 5 matching bases. The CDR3 is 17 residues long. The germline V and J ends were trimmed by 5 bases and 4 bases, with 18 bases remaining between them. The CDR3 DNA is TGTGCCAGCAGTGGCGTGGGGCGCTCTCTGGGGGCCAACGTCCTGACTTTC. It is translated as CASSGVGRSLGANVLTF.

The chain joins TRBV6-6 to TRBJ2-1; unclear D gene. This CDR3 contains 13 residues. V was clipped by 6 bases and J by 8 bases, with 14 bases between them. CDR1 and CDR2 (germline): MNHNY, SVGAGI (reference sequence). CDR3: CASRGTLTHEQFF. The CDR3 DNA reads as TGTGCCAGCAGAGGTACGTTGACTCATGAGCAGTTCTTC.

DNA for the CDR3: TGCAGCGTTGAAAGTGACGGGGGGTACACTGAAGCTTTCTTT. This gives the protein CSVESDGGYTEAFF. V gene TRBV29-1 combines with J gene TRBJ1-1; D perhaps matches TRBD1 (5 bases). CDR1 SQVTM and CDR2 ANQGSEA come from the germline V gene. The CDR3 is made up of 14 amino acids. V was shortened by 2 bases and J by 3 bases, with 13 bases between the two germline ends.